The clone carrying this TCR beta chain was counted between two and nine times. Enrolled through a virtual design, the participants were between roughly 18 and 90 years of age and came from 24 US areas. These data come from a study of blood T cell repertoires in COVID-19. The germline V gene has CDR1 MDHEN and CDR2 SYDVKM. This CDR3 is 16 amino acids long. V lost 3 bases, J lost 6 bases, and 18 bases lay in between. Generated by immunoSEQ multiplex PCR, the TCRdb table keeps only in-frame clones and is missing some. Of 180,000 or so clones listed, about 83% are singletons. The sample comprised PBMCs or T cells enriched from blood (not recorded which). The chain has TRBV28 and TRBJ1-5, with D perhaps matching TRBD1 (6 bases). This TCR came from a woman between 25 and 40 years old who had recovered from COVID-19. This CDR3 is CASSLGAQGGGQPQHF. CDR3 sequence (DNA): TGTGCCAGCAGTTTGGGGGCACAGGGCGGAGGTCAGCCCCAGCATTTT.